Described below is a single T cell receptor (beta chain) sequence and its context. The entry originates in a study of blood T cell repertoires in COVID-19. In the original analysis: The authors estimated nucleated cell counts from reference gene primer amplification. The protocol was immunoSEQ multiplex PCR, while the TCRdb copy is restricted to in-frame clones and leaves out a portion. V, J and clone size are taken as reported in that table, and D and trimming were inferred from the DNA itself. The repertoire holds a few hundred thousand clones, with more than 75% as singletons. Cohorts were assigned according to the clinical history that participants reported. Germline loops: CDR1 MDHEN, CDR2 SYDVKM. This CDR3 comprises 16 residues. The V end lost 7 bases, the J end lost 7 bases, and 26 bases lay between the germline ends.

The sequencing input was PBMCs or T cells enriched from blood (not recorded which). The sequence was obtained from a man aged 40-49 years in a cohort exposed to, infected with or recovered from COVID-19 (not recorded which). The chain has TRBV28 and TRBJ2-7; a weak D match, TRBD2 (5 bases). In nucleotides, the CDR3 is TGTGCCAGCACCCCATGGACTTTAGGTACGGCCCCGGAGCAGTACTTC. Its translation is CASTPWTLGTAPEQYF. Supplemented by reference TRBV28 and TRBJ2-7, the full variable domain reads DVKVTQSSRYLVKRTGEKVFLECVQDMDHENMFWYRQDPGLGLRLIYFSYDVKMKEKGDIPEGYSVSREKKERFSLILESASTNQTSMYLCASTPWTLGTAPEQYFGPGTRLTVT.